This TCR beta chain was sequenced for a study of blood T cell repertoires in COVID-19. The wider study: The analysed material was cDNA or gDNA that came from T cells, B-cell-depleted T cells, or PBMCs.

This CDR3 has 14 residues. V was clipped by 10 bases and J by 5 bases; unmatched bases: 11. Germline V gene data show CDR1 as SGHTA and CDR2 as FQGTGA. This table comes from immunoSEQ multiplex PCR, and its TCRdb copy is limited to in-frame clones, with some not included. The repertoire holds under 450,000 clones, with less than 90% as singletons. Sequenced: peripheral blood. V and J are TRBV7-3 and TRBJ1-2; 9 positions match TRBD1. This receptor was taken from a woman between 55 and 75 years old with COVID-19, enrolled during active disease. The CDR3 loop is CANTRTGGIYGYTF. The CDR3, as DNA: TGTGCCAACACCCGAACAGGGGGCATATATGGCTACACCTTC.